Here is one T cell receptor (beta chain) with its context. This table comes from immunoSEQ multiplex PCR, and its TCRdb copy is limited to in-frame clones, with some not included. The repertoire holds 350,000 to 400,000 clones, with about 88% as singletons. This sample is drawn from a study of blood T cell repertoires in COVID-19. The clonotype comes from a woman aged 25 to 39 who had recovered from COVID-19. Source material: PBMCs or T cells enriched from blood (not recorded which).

The CDR3 here is CASSPIAGGLSYNEQFF. CDR3 nucleotides: TGTGCCAGCAGCCCAATAGCGGGAGGTCTTTCCTACAATGAGCAGTTCTTC. This chain links TRBV11-2 with TRBJ2-1, with 10 nucleotides matching TRBD2. Trimming took 5 bases from V and 1 from J; bases not matched to a gene: 8. This CDR3 contains 17 residues. From germline, CDR1 is SGHAT and CDR2 FQNNGV.